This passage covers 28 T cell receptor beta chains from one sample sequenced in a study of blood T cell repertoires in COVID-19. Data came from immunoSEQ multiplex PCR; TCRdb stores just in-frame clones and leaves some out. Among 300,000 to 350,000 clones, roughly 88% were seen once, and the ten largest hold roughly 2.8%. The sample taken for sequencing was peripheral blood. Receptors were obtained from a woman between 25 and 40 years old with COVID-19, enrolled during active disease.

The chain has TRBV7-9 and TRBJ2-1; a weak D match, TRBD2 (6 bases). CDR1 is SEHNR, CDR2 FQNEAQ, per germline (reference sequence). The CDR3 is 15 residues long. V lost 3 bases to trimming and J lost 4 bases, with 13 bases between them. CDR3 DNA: TGTGCCAGCAGCTTTGGGGACGGACTATACAATGAGCAGTTCTTC. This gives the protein CASSFGDGLYNEQFF.

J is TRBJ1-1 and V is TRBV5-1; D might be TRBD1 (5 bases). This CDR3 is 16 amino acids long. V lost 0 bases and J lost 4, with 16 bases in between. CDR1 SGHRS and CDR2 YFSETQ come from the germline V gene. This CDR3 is CASSLANGASGTEAFF. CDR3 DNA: TGCGCCAGCAGCTTGGCGAATGGGGCCTCTGGCACTGAAGCTTTCTTT. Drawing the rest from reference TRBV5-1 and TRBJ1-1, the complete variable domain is KAGVTQTPRYLIKTRGQQVTLSCSPISGHRSVSWYQQTPGQGLQFLFEYFSETQRNKGNFPGRFSGRQFSNSRSEMNVSTLELGDSALYLCASSLANGASGTEAFFGQGTRLTVV.

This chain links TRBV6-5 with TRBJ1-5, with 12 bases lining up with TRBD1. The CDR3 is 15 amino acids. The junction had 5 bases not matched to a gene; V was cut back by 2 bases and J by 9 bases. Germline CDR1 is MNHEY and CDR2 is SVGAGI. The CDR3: CASSYKGTGGSPQHF. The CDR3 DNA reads TGTGCCAGCAGTTACAAAGGGACAGGGGGCTCGCCCCAGCATTTT.

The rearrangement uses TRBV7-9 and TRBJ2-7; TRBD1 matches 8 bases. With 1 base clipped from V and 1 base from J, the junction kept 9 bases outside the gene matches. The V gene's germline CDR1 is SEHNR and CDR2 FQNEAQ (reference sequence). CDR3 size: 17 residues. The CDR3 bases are TGTGCCAGCAGCTTAGTTTTTGAGACAGGGGTGTCCTACGAGCAGTACTTC. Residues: CASSLVFETGVSYEQYF.

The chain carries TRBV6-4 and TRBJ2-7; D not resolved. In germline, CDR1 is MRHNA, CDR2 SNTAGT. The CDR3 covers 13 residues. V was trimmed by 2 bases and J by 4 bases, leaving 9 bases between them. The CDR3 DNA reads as TGTGCCAGCAGTGACCGAACAGCTTACGAGCAGTACTTC. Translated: CASSDRTAYEQYF.

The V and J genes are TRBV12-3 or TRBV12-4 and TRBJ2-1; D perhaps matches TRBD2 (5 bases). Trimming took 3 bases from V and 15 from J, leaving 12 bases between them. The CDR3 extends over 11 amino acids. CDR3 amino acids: CASSFGRSRFF. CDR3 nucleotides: TGTGCCAGCAGTTTTGGGAGATCCCGGTTCTTC.

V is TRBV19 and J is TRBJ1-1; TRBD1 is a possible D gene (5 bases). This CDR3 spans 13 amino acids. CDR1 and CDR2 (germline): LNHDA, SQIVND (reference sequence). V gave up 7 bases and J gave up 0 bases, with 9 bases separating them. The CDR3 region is CASIGAMNTEAFF. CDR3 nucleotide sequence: TGTGCCAGTATTGGGGCCATGAACACTGAAGCTTTCTTT.

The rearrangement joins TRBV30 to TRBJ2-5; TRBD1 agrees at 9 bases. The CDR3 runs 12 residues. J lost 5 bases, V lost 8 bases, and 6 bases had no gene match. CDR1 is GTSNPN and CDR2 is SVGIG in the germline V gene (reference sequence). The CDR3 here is CAGTGFGETQYF. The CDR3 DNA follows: TGTGCCGGGACAGGGTTCGGGGAGACCCAGTACTTC.

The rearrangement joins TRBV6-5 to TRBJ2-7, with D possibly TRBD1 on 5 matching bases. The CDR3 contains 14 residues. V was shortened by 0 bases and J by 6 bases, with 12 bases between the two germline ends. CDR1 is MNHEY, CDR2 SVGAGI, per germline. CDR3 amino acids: CASSYSEGEGEQYF. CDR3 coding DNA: TGTGCCAGCAGTTACTCGGAAGGGGAAGGCGAGCAGTACTTC.

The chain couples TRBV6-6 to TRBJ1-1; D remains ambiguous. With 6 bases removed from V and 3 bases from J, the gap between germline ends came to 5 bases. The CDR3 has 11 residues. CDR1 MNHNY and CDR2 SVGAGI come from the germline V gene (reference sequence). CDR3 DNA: TGTGCCAGCAGAAGAGACACTGAAGCTTTCTTT. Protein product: CASRRDTEAFF.

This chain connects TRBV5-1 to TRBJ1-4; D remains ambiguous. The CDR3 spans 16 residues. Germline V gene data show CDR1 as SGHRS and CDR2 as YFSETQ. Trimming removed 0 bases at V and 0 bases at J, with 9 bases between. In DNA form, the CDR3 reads TGCGCCAGCAGCTTGGGACAAGTCTCAACTAATGAAAAACTGTTTTTT. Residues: CASSLGQVSTNEKLFF.

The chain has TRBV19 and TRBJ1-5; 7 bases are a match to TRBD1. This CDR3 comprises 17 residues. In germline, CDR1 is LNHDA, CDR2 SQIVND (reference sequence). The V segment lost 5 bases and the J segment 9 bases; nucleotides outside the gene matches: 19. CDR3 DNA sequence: TGTGCCAGTAGTTCCGCCCCTTGGACAGGCCGAGGGGGGCCCCAGCATTTT. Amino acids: CASSSAPWTGRGGPQHF.

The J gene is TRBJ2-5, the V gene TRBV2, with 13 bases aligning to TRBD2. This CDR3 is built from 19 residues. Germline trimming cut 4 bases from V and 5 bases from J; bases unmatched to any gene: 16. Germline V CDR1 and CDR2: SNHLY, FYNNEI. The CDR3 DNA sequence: TGTGCCAGCAGTGCGTCCGGGACTAGCGGGACTATCAAGTGGGAGACCCAGTACTTC. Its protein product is CASSASGTSGTIKWETQYF.

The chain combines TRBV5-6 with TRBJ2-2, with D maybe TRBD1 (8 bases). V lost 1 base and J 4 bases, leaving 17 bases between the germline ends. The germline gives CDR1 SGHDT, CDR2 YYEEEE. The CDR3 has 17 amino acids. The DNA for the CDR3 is TGTGCCAGCAGCTTGAGTCTGAACAGGGGGGGCACCGGGGAGCTGTTTTTT. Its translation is CASSLSLNRGGTGELFF.

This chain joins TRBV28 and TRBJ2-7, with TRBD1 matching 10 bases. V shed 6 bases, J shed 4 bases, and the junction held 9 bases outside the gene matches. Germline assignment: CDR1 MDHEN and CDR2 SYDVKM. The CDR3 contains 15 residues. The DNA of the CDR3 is TGTGCCAGCAGCCGAAAGACAGGGGGCGCGTACGAGCAGTACTTC. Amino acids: CASSRKTGGAYEQYF.

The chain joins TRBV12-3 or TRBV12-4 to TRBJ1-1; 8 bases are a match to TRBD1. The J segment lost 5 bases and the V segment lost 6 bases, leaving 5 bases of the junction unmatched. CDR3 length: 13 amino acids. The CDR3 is CASRRTGLTEAFF. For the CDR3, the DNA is TGTGCCAGCAGGCGGACAGGGTTGACTGAAGCTTTCTTT.

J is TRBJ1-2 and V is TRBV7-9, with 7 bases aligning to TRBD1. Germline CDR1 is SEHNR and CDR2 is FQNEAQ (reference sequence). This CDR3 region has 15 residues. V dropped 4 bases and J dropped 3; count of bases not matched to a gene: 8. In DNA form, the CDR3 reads TGTGCCAGCAGCTCGGACAGGTTCCTTTACTATGGCTACACCTTC. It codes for CASSSDRFLYYGYTF.

The DNA for the CDR3 is TGTGCCAGCAGTGGTCAGGGAATGAACACTGAAGCTTTCTTT. Protein: CASSGQGMNTEAFF. This chain connects TRBV2 to TRBJ1-1, with D possibly TRBD1 on 5 matching bases. The CDR3 sequence is 14 residues long. The germline CDR1 and CDR2 sequences are SNHLY and FYNNEI. V lost 4 bases and J 0 bases, leaving 9 bases between the germline ends. Using reference TRBV2 and TRBJ1-1 for the parts outside the CDR3, the full variable domain is EPEVTQTPSHQVTQMGQEVILRCVPISNHLYFYWYRQILGQKVEFLVSFYNNEISEKSEIFDDQFSVERPDGSNFTLKIRSTKLEDSAMYFCASSGQGMNTEAFFGQGTRLTVV.

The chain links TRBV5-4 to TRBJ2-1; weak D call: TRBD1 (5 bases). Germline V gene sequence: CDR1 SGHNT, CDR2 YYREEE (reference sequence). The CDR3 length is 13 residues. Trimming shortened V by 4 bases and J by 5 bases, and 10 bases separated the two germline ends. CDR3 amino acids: CASSLDSNNEQFF. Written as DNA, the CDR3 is TGTGCCAGCAGCCTCGACAGTAACAATGAGCAGTTCTTC.

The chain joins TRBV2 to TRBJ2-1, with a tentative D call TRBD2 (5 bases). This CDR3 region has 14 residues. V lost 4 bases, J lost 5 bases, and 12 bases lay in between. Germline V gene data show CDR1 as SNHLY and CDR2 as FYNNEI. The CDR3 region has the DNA TGTGCCAGCAGTGGGCCTAGCCGGAACAATGAGCAGTTCTTC. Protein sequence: CASSGPSRNNEQFF.

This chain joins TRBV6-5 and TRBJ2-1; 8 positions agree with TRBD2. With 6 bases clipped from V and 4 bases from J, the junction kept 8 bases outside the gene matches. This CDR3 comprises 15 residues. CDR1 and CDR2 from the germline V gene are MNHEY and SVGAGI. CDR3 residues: CASREGSGAYNEQFF. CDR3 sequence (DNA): TGTGCCAGCAGAGAGGGTAGCGGGGCGTACAATGAGCAGTTCTTC.

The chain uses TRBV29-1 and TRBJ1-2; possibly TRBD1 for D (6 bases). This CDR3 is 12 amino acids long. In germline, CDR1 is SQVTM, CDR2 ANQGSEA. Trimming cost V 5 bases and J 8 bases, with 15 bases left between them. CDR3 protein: CSVPQLGGGYTF. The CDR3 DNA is TGCAGCGTTCCCCAGTTAGGGGGAGGCTACACCTTC.

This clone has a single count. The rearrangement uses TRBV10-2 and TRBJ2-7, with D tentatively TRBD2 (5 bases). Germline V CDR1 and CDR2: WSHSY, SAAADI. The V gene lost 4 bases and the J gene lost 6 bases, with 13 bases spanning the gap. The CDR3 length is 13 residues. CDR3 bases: TGCGCCAGCAGTGGTGCTAGCCGGTCCGAGCAGTACTTC. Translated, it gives CASSGASRSEQYF.

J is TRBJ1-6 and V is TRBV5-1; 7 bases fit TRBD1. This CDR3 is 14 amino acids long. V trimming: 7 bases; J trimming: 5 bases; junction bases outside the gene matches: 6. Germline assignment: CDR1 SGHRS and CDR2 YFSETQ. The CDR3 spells CASSPGQNNSPLHF. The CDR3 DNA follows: TGCGCCAGCTCCCCGGGACAGAATAATTCACCCCTCCACTTT.

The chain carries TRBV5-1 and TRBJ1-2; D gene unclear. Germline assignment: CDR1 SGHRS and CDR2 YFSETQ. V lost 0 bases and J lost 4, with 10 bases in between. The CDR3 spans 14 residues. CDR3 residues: CASSLDRRSYGYTF. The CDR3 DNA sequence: TGCGCCAGCAGCTTGGACAGACGAAGCTATGGCTACACCTTC.

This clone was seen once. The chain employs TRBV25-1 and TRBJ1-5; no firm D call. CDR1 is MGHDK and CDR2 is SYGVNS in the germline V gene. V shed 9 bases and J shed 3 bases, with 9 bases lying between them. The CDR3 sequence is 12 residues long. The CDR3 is CARGGINQPQHF. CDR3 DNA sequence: TGTGCCAGGGGCGGGATCAATCAGCCCCAGCATTTT.

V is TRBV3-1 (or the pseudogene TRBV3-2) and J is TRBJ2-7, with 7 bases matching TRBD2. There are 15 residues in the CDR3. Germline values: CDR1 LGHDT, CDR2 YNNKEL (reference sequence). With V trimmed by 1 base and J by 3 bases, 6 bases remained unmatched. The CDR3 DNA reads TGTGCCAGCAGCCAAGCGCGGGAGACCTTCTACGAGCAGTACTTC. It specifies CASSQARETFYEQYF.

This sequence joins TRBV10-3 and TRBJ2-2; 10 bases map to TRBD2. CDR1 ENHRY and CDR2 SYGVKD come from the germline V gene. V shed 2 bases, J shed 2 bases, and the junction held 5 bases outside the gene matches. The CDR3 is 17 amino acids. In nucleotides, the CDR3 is TGTGCCATCAGTGAGCCTACTAGCGGGAAAAACACCGGGGAGCTGTTTTTT. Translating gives CAISEPTSGKNTGELFF.